Below, one T cell receptor beta chain is given with its context. Its antigen is still unknown. This sample was taken from a study of molecular identifiers for immune sequencing clone quantification. Study-wide points: Highly expanded clone sizes could be underestimated by identical TCR molecules that share a barcode.

Trimming took 3 bases from V and 3 from J, leaving 15 bases between them. The germline V gene encodes CDR1 LNHDA and CDR2 SQIVND (reference sequence). The CDR3 runs 16 residues. Libraries used roughly 19,000 to 1,100,000 sorted naive CD8 T cells and 10%, 30% or 50% RNA input. Bulk libraries came from a prior protocol with listed TCR primers. TCRdb processed the PCR reads anew with MiXCR; each CDR3 protein has one entry. The sample shows approximately 550,000 distinct CDR3 sequences, about a fifth of them seen only once. The receptor was derived from a human donor in good health. Some libraries in this study had Jurkat cell RNA spiked in. Specimen: naive CD8+ T cells from blood, with Jurkat cell RNA spiked in. Subset here: FACS-sorted CD8+CD4-CCR7+CD45RA+ naive T cells. The V gene is TRBV19, the J gene TRBJ2-1; D possibly uses TRBD1 or TRBD2 (5 bases each). The chain's CDR3 is CASSMGTRGYYNEQFF. Here the CDR3 DNA reads TGTGCCAGTAGTATGGGGACGAGGGGTTACTACAATGAGCAGTTCTTC. Supplemented by reference TRBV19 and TRBJ2-1, the full variable domain reads DGGITQSPKYLFRKEGQNVTLSCEQNLNHDAMYWYRQDPGQGLRLIYYSQIVNDFQKGDIAEGYSVSREKKESFPLTVTSAQKNPTAFYLCASSMGTRGYYNEQFFGPGTRLTVL.